The T cell receptor beta chain under discussion was sequenced for a study of cytomegalovirus exposure and HLA in healthy donors. Study outcomes and limitations: Among donors in an Asian-associated ancestry cluster, a later analysis reportedly found fewer N-insertions than the roughly 650-donor mean. Many donors shared some public TCRs, even though most TCR sequences were rare. The study reported that TCR beta sequences accurately predicted HLA-A and HLA-B alleles in most subjects.

This clone was observed a few times. What it binds is unknown. PCR involved 60 Vbeta and 13 Jbeta primers. Here immunoSEQ multiplex PCR was the method, and the copy in TCRdb shows in-frame clones only, minus some. The table includes about 170,000 clones, approximately 71% detected once. The origin of this receptor is a woman between 18 and 29 years old in good health and CMV-seropositive. Sequencing was performed on PBMCs.

The chain's CDR3 is CASSGSSGANVLTF. The CDR3 nucleotides are TGTGCCAGCAGTGGGAGCTCTGGGGCCAACGTCCTGACTTTC. The chain has TRBV6-5 and TRBJ2-6; perhaps TRBD2 as D (5 bases). The CDR3 runs 14 residues. Trimming stripped 5 bases from V and 0 bases from J, with 5 bases between. Germline-derived CDR1 and CDR2 are MNHEY and SVGAGI.